This entry features one T cell receptor (beta chain) sequence. The sample is drawn from a study of PD-L1 blockade in urothelial cancer. Study-wide background: Atezolizumab, begun by patients in about 2014, was given at 1,200 mg intravenously every 3 weeks. Blood-derived samples held a median approximately 140,000 T cells.

Germline CDR1 SGHRS, CDR2 YFSETQ. The CDR3 is 15 amino acids. Trimming shortened V by 3 bases and J by 8 bases, and 20 bases separated the two germline ends. Assay: immunoSEQ multiplex PCR; the TCRdb copy retains only in-frame clones and omits some. The sample lists about 43,000 clones; 83% were seen once. The time point here: peripheral blood 6 weeks after treatment start. Patients were diagnosed with urothelial carcinoma, either locally advanced or metastatic. Sample: PBMCs, taken around atezolizumab (anti-PD-L1) treatment. This clonotype originated in a man aged 60-69 years with urothelial cancer. This chain links TRBV5-1 with TRBJ1-2, with D perhaps matching TRBD1 (5 bases). CDR3 sequence: CASSSYRQGGLGYTF. The CDR3 DNA reads TGCGCCAGCAGCTCCTACAGGCAGGGAGGGCTCGGCTACACCTTC.